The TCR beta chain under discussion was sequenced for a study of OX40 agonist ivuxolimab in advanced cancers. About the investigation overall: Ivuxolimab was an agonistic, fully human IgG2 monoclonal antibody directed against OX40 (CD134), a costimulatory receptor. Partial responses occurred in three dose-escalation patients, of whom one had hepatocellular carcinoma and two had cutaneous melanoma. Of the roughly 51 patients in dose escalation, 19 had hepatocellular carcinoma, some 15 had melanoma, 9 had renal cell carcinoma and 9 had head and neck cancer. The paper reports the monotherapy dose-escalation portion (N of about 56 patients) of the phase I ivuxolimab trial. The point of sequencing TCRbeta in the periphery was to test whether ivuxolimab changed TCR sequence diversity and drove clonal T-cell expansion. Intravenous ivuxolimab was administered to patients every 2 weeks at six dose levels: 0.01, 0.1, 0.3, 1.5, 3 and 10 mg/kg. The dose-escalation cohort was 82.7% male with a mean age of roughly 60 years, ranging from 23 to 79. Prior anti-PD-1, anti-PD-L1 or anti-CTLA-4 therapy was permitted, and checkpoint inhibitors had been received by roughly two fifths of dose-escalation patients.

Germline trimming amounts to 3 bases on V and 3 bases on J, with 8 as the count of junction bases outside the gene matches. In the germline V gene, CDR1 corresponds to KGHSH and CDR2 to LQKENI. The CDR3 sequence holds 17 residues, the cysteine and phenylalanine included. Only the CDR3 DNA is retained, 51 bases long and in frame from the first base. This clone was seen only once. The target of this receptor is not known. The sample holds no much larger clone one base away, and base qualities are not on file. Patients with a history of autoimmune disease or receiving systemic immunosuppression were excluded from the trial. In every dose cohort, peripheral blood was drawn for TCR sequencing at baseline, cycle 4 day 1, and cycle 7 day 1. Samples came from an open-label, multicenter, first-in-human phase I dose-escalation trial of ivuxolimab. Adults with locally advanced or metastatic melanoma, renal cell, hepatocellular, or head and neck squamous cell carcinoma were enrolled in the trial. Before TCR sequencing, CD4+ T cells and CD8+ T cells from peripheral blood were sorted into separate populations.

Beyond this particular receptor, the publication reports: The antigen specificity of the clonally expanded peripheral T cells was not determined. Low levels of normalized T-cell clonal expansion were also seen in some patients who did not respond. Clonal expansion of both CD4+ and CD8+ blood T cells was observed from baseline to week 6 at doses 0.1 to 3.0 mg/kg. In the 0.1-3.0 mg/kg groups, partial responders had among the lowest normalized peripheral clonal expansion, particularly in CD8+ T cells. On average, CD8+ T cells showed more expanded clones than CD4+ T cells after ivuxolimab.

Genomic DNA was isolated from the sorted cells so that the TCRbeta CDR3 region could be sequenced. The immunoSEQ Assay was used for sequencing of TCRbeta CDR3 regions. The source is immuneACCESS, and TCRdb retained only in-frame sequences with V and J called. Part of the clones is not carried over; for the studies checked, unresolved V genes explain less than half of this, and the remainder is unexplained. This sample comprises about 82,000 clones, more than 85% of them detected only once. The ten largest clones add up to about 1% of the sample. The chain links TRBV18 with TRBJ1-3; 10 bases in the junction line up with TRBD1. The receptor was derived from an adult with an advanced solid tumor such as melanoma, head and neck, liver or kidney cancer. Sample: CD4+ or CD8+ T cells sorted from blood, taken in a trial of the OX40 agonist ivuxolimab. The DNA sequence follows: TGTGCCAGCTCACCGTACGGGACAGGGGCCGGTGGAAACACCATATATTTT. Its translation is CASSPYGTGAGGNTIYF.